The 27 T cell receptor beta chains below all came from one sample that was sequenced in a study of response to subunit inactivated influenza vaccine. TCRdb reprocessed the RT-PCR reads with MiXCR, giving one entry per CDR3 protein. The table has roughly 760,000 distinct CDR3 sequences, 21% seen once. The specimen comprised PBMCs from blood, sampled around 5 days after vaccination. The source is a man aged 50 to 59 who received an inactivated influenza vaccine.

The chain is built from TRBV20-1 and TRBJ2-3; D possibly matches TRBD1 or TRBD2 (5 bases each). This CDR3 contains 15 residues. The ends were cut back, 6 bases at V and 0 bases at J, with 16 bases in the middle. Germline CDR1 and CDR2: DFQATT and SNEGSKA (reference sequence). DNA of the CDR3: TGCAGTGCCATTTCCGGGACGGTTAGCACAGATACGCAGTATTTT. This codes for CSAISGTVSTDTQYF.

This clonotype was seen more than once but under ten times. The chain carries TRBV20-1 and TRBJ2-7; a weak D match, TRBD2 (7 bases). This CDR3 spans 16 amino acids. Trimming pared 5 bases from V and 0 bases from J, leaving 20 bases between. Germline CDR1 and CDR2: DFQATT and SNEGSKA (reference sequence). Here the CDR3 reads CSAPPDRGASSYEQYF. CDR3 DNA: TGCAGTGCTCCACCAGATCGGGGGGCGAGCTCCTACGAGCAGTACTTC.

This clonotype has only a few counts. CDR3 nucleotides: TGTGCCAGCAGCAGCCTAGCGGCCAATGAGCAGTTCTTC. This gives the protein CASSSLAANEQFF. The chain is built from TRBV5-6 and TRBJ2-1; 7 bases align to TRBD2. V lost 4 bases and J lost 6; bases outside the gene matches: 4. Looked up from germline, CDR1 is SGHDT and CDR2 is YYEEEE. There are 13 residues in the CDR3.

The chain couples TRBV24-1 to TRBJ2-2; 13 bases align to TRBD2. Germline V gene lookup returns CDR1 KGHDR and CDR2 SFDVKD. The J segment lost 5 bases and the V segment lost 4 bases, leaving 15 bases of the junction unmatched. The CDR3 contains 20 residues. CDR3 residues: CATSELGLAGVGWGTGELFF. For the CDR3, the DNA is TGTGCCACCAGTGAACTCGGACTAGCGGGAGTCGGTTGGGGAACCGGGGAGCTGTTTTTT.

The table lists this clonotype with many counts. The rearrangement uses TRBV12-3 or TRBV12-4 and TRBJ1-4; no firm D call. Trimming shortened V by 3 bases and J by 5 bases, and 7 bases separated the two germline ends. There are 13 residues in the CDR3. CDR3 protein: CASSFSPNEKLFF. DNA for the CDR3: TGTGCCAGCAGTTTTTCGCCGAATGAAAAACTGTTTTTT.

The rearrangement uses TRBV28 and TRBJ2-1, with TRBD2 identical over 11 bases. After removal of 8 bases from V and 6 bases from J, the junction contained 6 bases not matched to a gene. The CDR3 runs 14 residues. The germline V gene has CDR1 MDHEN and CDR2 SYDVKM. The CDR3 sequence: CASAPGTSGNEQFF. The CDR3 region has the DNA TGTGCCAGCGCCCCGGGGACTAGCGGCAATGAGCAGTTCTTC.

This clonotype was detected once. The CDR3 protein is CASSLYRAYGGELFF. CDR3 nucleotide sequence: TGTGCCAGCAGTTTATACAGGGCTTACGGCGGGGAGCTGTTTTTT. J is TRBJ2-2 and V is TRBV28; perhaps TRBD1 as D (6 bases). CDR3 length equals 15 residues. Trimming cost V 1 base and J 7 bases, with 13 bases left between them. Germline V lookup: CDR1 MDHEN, CDR2 SYDVKM.

This clonotype has a handful of counts. The genes are TRBV6-6 and TRBJ1-2; D remains unclear. Germline V lookup: CDR1 MNHNY, CDR2 SVGAGI (reference sequence). Trimming cost V 2 bases and J 14 bases, with 15 bases left between them. The CDR3 extends over 12 amino acids. CDR3 in amino acids: CASSYRDKLPTF. The CDR3 DNA reads TGTGCCAGCAGTTACCGTGACAAACTACCTACCTTC.

The chain links TRBV4-1 to TRBJ1-5; D gene uncertain. CDR1 and CDR2 from the germline V gene are MGHRA and YSYEKL. Trimming took 0 bases from V and 13 from J, leaving 13 bases between them. The CDR3 is 13 residues long. The CDR3 DNA sequence: TGCGCCAGCAGCCAAGAAGGAGAGTTTCGGCAGCATTTT. Protein product: CASSQEGEFRQHF.

V and J are TRBV4-2 and TRBJ1-1; D is uncertain. The V gene lost 0 bases and the J gene lost 4 bases, with 15 bases spanning the gap. This CDR3 has 16 amino acids. Germline V gene lookup returns CDR1 LGHNA and CDR2 YNFKEQ. CDR3 protein: CASSQDGLGSGTEAFF. The CDR3 region has the DNA TGTGCCAGCAGCCAAGATGGGCTTGGCAGCGGCACTGAAGCTTTCTTT.

This clonotype was counted ten times or more. The chain uses TRBV7-8 and TRBJ2-7; D is uncertain. The V and J ends lost 5 bases and 7 bases respectively, with 12 bases between them. The CDR3 runs 12 residues. CDR1 and CDR2 (germline): SGHVS, FQNEAQ. The CDR3 DNA is TGTGCCAGCAGCCGTCCTCTCATGGAGCAGTACTTC. Translation gives CASSRPLMEQYF.

This clonotype was seen only a few times. This sequence joins TRBV12-3 or TRBV12-4 and TRBJ1-3; D uncertain. This CDR3 spans 15 amino acids. The V gene lost 5 bases and the J gene lost 0 bases, with 11 bases spanning the gap. CDR3: CASSPAGSSGNTIYF. The CDR3 nucleotides read TGTGCCAGCAGTCCGGCTGGGAGCTCTGGAAACACCATATATTTT.

V gene TRBV6-1 combines with J gene TRBJ2-1, with 10 bases aligning to TRBD1. J lost 4 bases, V lost 6 bases, and 9 bases had no gene match. The CDR3 extends over 16 amino acids. Germline CDR1 and CDR2: MNHNS and SASEGT. CDR3 DNA: TGTGCCAGCAGAAGAGAAGGGACAGGGGTATACAATGAGCAGTTCTTC. Translating it yields CASRREGTGVYNEQFF.

The chain carries TRBV7-2 and TRBJ1-4, with 11 bases aligning to TRBD1. In germline, CDR1 is SGHTA, CDR2 FQGNSA. The CDR3 has 15 amino acids. J gave up 8 bases and V 5 bases, and 7 bases lay outside the gene matches. CDR3 sequence reads: CASSRAGTGGEKLFF. The CDR3 DNA reads as TGTGCCAGCAGCCGCGCCGGGACAGGGGGGGAAAAACTGTTTTTT.

The table lists this clonotype with a few counts. This chain joins TRBV12-5 and TRBJ2-2, with D maybe TRBD2 (5 bases). This CDR3 region has 13 residues. Germline CDR1 is LGHNT and CDR2 is FRNRAP. V gave up 10 bases and J gave up 1 base, with 10 bases separating them. Written as DNA, the CDR3 is TGTGCTATTTTAGAGGGGAACACCGGGGAGCTGTTTTTT. Translated, it gives CAILEGNTGELFF.

The sample holds a few counts of this clonotype. V and J are TRBV4-3 and TRBJ2-1, with D hard to call. This CDR3 is built from 14 residues. The V gene's germline CDR1 is LGHNA and CDR2 YSLEER. Trimming stripped 0 bases from V and 6 bases from J, with 9 bases between. The chain's CDR3 is CASSQDSFSNEQFF. CDR3 nucleotide sequence: TGCGCCAGCAGCCAAGATTCCTTTTCCAATGAGCAGTTCTTC.

The chain is built from TRBV5-1 and TRBJ2-2, with TRBD1 matching over 7 bases. This CDR3 is 15 amino acids long. Germline V gene sequence: CDR1 SGHRS, CDR2 YFSETQ. Trimming cost V 2 bases and J 4 bases; bases outside gene matches: 5. CDR3 nucleotide sequence: TGCGCCAGCAGCTTCCAGACAGGGAGCACCGGGGAGCTGTTTTTT. As protein: CASSFQTGSTGELFF.

The chain's CDR3 is CASSMSASLPSSYNEQFF. For the CDR3, the DNA is TGTGCCAGTAGTATGTCAGCTTCTCTCCCGAGCTCCTACAATGAGCAGTTCTTC. The J gene is TRBJ2-1, the V gene TRBV19; D not resolved. The germline V gene encodes CDR1 LNHDA and CDR2 SQIVND (reference sequence). CDR3 length: 18 amino acids. Trimming removed 3 bases from V and 0 bases from J, with 18 bases in between.

The chain links TRBV30 to TRBJ2-7; D not certain. Between the trimmed V and J ends, which lost 0 bases and 4 bases, there was a span of 22 bases. CDR3 length equals 17 residues. Looked up from germline, CDR1 is GTSNPN and CDR2 is SVGIG (reference sequence). In DNA, the CDR3 is TGTGCCTGGAGTGTAGGTGTTCGACGGAGTCGTTGGTACGAGCAGTACTTC. Translating gives CAWSVGVRRSRWYEQYF.

This clonotype appeared many times. DNA of the CDR3: TGCGCCAGCAGCTTGATTCCCGGGACAGGGCCTGTGGGAAATGAGCAGTTCTTC. This codes for CASSLIPGTGPVGNEQFF. This rearrangement joins TRBV5-1 to TRBJ2-1; 9 bases line up with TRBD1. J was trimmed by 7 bases and V by 1 base; bases with no gene match: 15. The CDR3 runs 18 residues. Germline V CDR1 and CDR2: SGHRS, YFSETQ.

The gene calls are TRBV18 and TRBJ2-7; 8 bases are shared with TRBD1. CDR3 size: 14 residues. The J segment lost 6 bases and the V segment lost 3 bases, leaving 7 bases of the junction unmatched. From germline, CDR1 is KGHSH and CDR2 LQKENI. CDR3 amino acids: CASSPNQGAGEQYF. CDR3 DNA: TGTGCCAGCTCACCCAATCAGGGGGCAGGCGAGCAGTACTTC.

This clonotype was counted a few times. This chain joins TRBV11-1 and TRBJ2-1, with 8 bases fitting TRBD2. Germline lookup yields CDR1 SGHAT and CDR2 FQDESV (reference sequence). J lost 0 bases, V lost 2 bases, and 12 bases had no gene match. This CDR3 is 19 amino acids long. Here the CDR3 reads CASSLSPSGGKSSYNEQFF. CDR3 coding DNA: TGTGCCAGCAGCTTAAGTCCCAGCGGGGGCAAAAGCTCCTACAATGAGCAGTTCTTC.

This clonotype appeared a few times. The chain has TRBV10-3 and TRBJ2-6; 9 nucleotides line up with TRBD1. V lost 6 bases and J lost 2; bases outside the gene matches: 8. Germline V CDR1 and CDR2: ENHRY, SYGVKD. The CDR3 totals 17 residues. The CDR3 is CAIRGQGMDAGANVLTF. The CDR3 DNA follows: TGTGCCATCAGAGGACAGGGGATGGATGCTGGGGCCAACGTCCTGACTTTC.

This clonotype has just a few counts. V is TRBV4-3 and J is TRBJ2-7, with 13 positions matching TRBD2. The CDR3 extends over 16 amino acids. V was pared by 4 bases and J by 5 bases, with 8 bases of the junction left unmatched. Germline V gene data show CDR1 as LGHNA and CDR2 as YSLEER. CDR3 coding DNA: TGCGCCAGCAGCCGAAATAACGGACTAGCGGGAGACGAGCAGTACTTC. Translating it yields CASSRNNGLAGDEQYF.

In this sample, this clonotype turned up a few times. The V call is TRBV11-2, the J call TRBJ1-1, with unresolved D. Between the trimmed V and J ends, which lost 1 base and 6 bases, there was a span of 12 bases. The CDR3 covers 14 residues. In germline, CDR1 is SGHAT, CDR2 FQNNGV. As DNA, the CDR3 is TGTGCCAGCAGCTTAGGACCCAGCGTGGCTGAAGCTTTCTTT. It codes for CASSLGPSVAEAFF.

The rearrangement uses TRBV6-2 or TRBV6-3 and TRBJ2-7, with a possible D match to TRBD1 (6 bases). The CDR3 loop spans 16 amino acids. With 0 bases removed from V and 6 bases from J, the gap between germline ends came to 18 bases. The germline V gene has CDR1 MNHEY and CDR2 SVGEGT. In DNA, the CDR3 is TGTGCCAGCAGTTACTCGAAAGGCCAGGGGTGGGCCGAGCAGTACTTC. As protein: CASSYSKGQGWAEQYF.

Ten or more counts support this clonotype. The V gene is TRBV24-1, the J gene TRBJ2-1, with TRBD2 matching 11 bases. Trimming cost V 5 bases and J 5 bases; bases outside gene matches: 7. The CDR3 is 16 amino acids. Germline V gene lookup returns CDR1 KGHDR and CDR2 SFDVKD. CDR3 nucleotide sequence: TGTGCCACCAGTGCTGCACTAGCGGGGGTTGACAATGAGCAGTTCTTC. This codes for CATSAALAGVDNEQFF.